This T cell receptor (beta chain) is drawn from a study of CD8+ T cells in alopecia areata. Broader study findings: Relative to mice, TCR sharing across patients was less clear, a difference possibly HLA-related. Higher clonality than in normal scalp was seen in lesional scalp, especially alopecia totalis/universalis.

The CDR3 runs to 12 residues. Germline V gives CDR1 SGDLS, CDR2 YYNGEE. Trimming pared 1 base from V and 8 bases from J, leaving 7 bases between. Reverse transcribed after extraction, RNA yielded cDNA as the sequencing template. The protocol was immunoSEQ multiplex PCR, while the TCRdb copy is restricted to in-frame clones and leaves out a portion. The sample records 65,000 to 100,000 clones, just over 50% being singletons. For this clone: The antigen is unknown.

Starting from PBMCs, sorting isolated CD4+ and CD8+ T cells. The chain couples TRBV9 to TRBJ2-1, with D hard to call. The clonotype originates from a human donor with alopecia areata. Sequences were obtained from NKG2D-high CD8+ T cells sorted from blood. The CDR3 DNA follows: TGTGCCAGCAGCGTATTCCGGGATGAGCAGTTCTTC. Translating gives CASSVFRDEQFF.